A selection of T cell receptor beta chains follows, all from one sample in a study of CD8+ T cells in alopecia areata. Sequencing was performed with immunoSEQ multiplex PCR; in TCRdb, only in-frame clones are kept and a portion is missing. The sample gives around 97,000 clones, less than 70% of which show up once; about 9% is in the top ten. What was sequenced was CD4+ T cells sorted from blood. The receptors shown here come from a human donor in good health. Each CDR3 is given with its conserved first and last residue. A D gene is named only where the DNA matches it firmly. Not all rows give a size; the values are once, few, many and, for expanded clones, a class.

J: TRBJ2-7; V: TRBV2; D: NA; size: NA; CDR3: CASTRASYEQYF; DNA: TGTGCCAGCACGAGGGCCTCCTACGAGCAGTACTTC
J: TRBJ1-6; V: TRBV7-2; D: TRBD1; size: NA; CDR3: CASSPRQGGYNSPLHF; DNA: TGTGCCAGCAGCCCTAGACAGGGCGGCTATAATTCACCCCTCCACTTT
J: TRBJ2-2; V: TRBV29-1; D: TRBD1; size: NA; CDR3: CSVDGQGSTGELFF; DNA: TGCAGCGTTGATGGACAGGGAAGTACCGGGGAGCTGTTTTTT
J: TRBJ1-2; V: TRBV30; D: NA; size: NA; CDR3: CAWSAPGQENGYTF; DNA: TGTGCCTGGAGTGCTCCAGGCCAGGAGAATGGCTACACCTTC
J: TRBJ1-4; V: TRBV29-1; D: NA; size: NA; CDR3: CSVIRGANEKLFF; DNA: TGCAGCGTTATCCGGGGGGCTAATGAAAAACTGTTTTTT
J: TRBJ2-2; V: TRBV29-1; D: TRBD2; size: NA; CDR3: CSVRAGGTTGELFF; DNA: TGCAGCGTCCGAGCGGGGGGGACCACCGGGGAGCTGTTTTTT
J: TRBJ1-5; V: TRBV4-2; D: TRBD1; size: NA; CDR3: CASSQDLKTGGNQPQHF; DNA: TGTGCCAGCAGCCAAGATTTGAAAACAGGGGGCAATCAGCCCCAGCATTTT
J: TRBJ2-1; V: TRBV28; D: NA; size: NA; CDR3: CASSLVSSYNEQFF; DNA: TGTGCCAGCAGTTTAGTTAGCTCCTACAATGAGCAGTTCTTC
J: TRBJ2-2; V: TRBV9; D: TRBD2; size: NA; CDR3: CASSVRTSGTGELFF; DNA: TGTGCCAGCAGCGTCCGGACTAGCGGGACCGGGGAGCTGTTTTTT
J: TRBJ1-2; V: TRBV6-5; D: TRBD1; size: NA; CDR3: CASRGTGAFGYTF; DNA: TGTGCCAGCAGAGGGACAGGGGCGTTCGGCTACACCTTC
J: TRBJ2-7; V: TRBV18; D: TRBD1; size: once; CDR3: CASSPSGTGGEQYF; DNA: TGTGCCAGCTCACCATCAGGGACAGGGGGCGAGCAGTACTTC
J: TRBJ1-6; V: TRBV21-1; D: NA; size: NA; CDR3: CASSTTNPGYNSPLHF; DNA: TGTGCCAGCAGCACCACTAATCCGGGCTATAATTCACCCCTCCACTTT
J: TRBJ1-1; V: TRBV5-4; D: NA; size: NA; CDR3: CASSLAYSGTEAFF; DNA: TGTGCCAGCAGCTTGGCCTACTCCGGGACTGAAGCTTTCTTT
J: TRBJ2-3; V: TRBV10-3; D: TRBD2; size: few; CDR3: CAIRAAGVAQYF; DNA: TGTGCCATCAGGGCCGCGGGGGTCGCGCAGTATTTT
J: TRBJ1-5; V: TRBV30; D: TRBD1; size: once; CDR3: CAWSATKGTGAYNQPQHF; DNA: TGTGCCTGGAGTGCCACCAAGGGGACAGGGGCCTACAATCAGCCCCAGCATTTT
J: TRBJ1-1; V: TRBV10-3; D: NA; size: few; CDR3: CAIRSNTEAFF; DNA: TGTGCCATCAGGAGCAACACTGAAGCTTTCTTT
J: TRBJ2-7; V: TRBV15; D: NA; size: NA; CDR3: CATSRAAGEQYF; DNA: TGTGCCACCAGCAGAGCGGCGGGGGAGCAGTACTTC
J: TRBJ1-1; V: TRBV6-5; D: NA; size: NA; CDR3: CASSYLGAGVAFF; DNA: TGTGCCAGCAGTTACTTGGGCGCGGGGGTGGCTTTCTTT
J: TRBJ2-3; V: TRBV7-8; D: TRBD1; size: NA; CDR3: CASSLSGGLSTDTQYF; DNA: TGTGCCAGCAGCTTGTCAGGGGGTCTCAGCACAGATACGCAGTATTTT
J: TRBJ1-6; V: TRBV5-1; D: NA; size: NA; CDR3: CASSLGQRTANSPLHF; DNA: TGCGCCAGCAGCTTGGGACAGAGGACAGCGAATTCACCCCTCCACTTT
J: TRBJ1-5; V: TRBV28; D: NA; size: NA; CDR3: CASSLLDRRNQPQHF; DNA: TGTGCCAGCAGCCTACTCGACAGGAGGAATCAGCCCCAGCATTTT
J: TRBJ2-3; V: TRBV10-3; D: NA; size: few; CDR3: CATATSSTDTQYF; DNA: TGTGCCACCGCCACCAGTAGCACAGATACGCAGTATTTT
J: TRBJ1-5; V: TRBV28; D: NA; size: NA; CDR3: CASSPLGGGNQPQHF; DNA: TGTGCCAGCAGTCCCTTGGGGGGAGGCAATCAGCCCCAGCATTTT
J: TRBJ2-5; V: TRBV5-6; D: NA; size: once; CDR3: CASSLAVGGRETQYF; DNA: TGTGCCAGCAGCTTGGCCGTCGGGGGAAGAGAGACCCAGTACTTC
J: TRBJ1-4; V: TRBV30; D: TRBD1; size: NA; CDR3: CAWRDRVTNEKLFF; DNA: TGTGCCTGGAGGGACAGGGTGACTAATGAAAAACTGTTTTTT
J: TRBJ2-3; V: TRBV7-2; D: NA; size: few; CDR3: CASSPASSTDTQYF; DNA: TGTGCCAGCAGCCCGGCGAGTAGCACAGATACGCAGTATTTT
J: TRBJ1-3; V: TRBV29-1; D: NA; size: NA; CDR3: CSVGSGSSGNTIYF; DNA: TGCAGCGTTGGCTCAGGGTCGTCAGGAAACACCATATATTTT
J: TRBJ2-3; V: TRBV6-5; D: NA; size: NA; CDR3: CASSYSLPRTDTQYF; DNA: TGTGCCAGCAGTTACTCGTTACCCCGCACAGATACGCAGTATTTT
J: TRBJ2-7; V: TRBV29-1; D: TRBD2; size: NA; CDR3: CSGGRGGAAYEQYF; DNA: TGCAGCGGGGGTCGGGGAGGGGCGGCCTACGAGCAGTACTTC
J: TRBJ1-4; V: TRBV7-2; D: NA; size: few; CDR3: CASSLGGGLINEKLFF; DNA: TGTGCCAGCAGCTTAGGTGGTGGACTGATTAATGAAAAACTGTTTTTT
J: TRBJ2-7; V: TRBV15; D: NA; size: NA; CDR3: CATSREWGDEQYF; DNA: TGTGCCACCAGCAGAGAATGGGGGGATGAGCAGTACTTC
J: TRBJ2-1; V: TRBV29-1; D: NA; size: few; CDR3: CSVEERNSYNEQFF; DNA: TGCAGCGTGGAGGAGCGGAACTCCTACAATGAGCAGTTCTTC
J: TRBJ1-2; V: TRBV29-1; D: TRBD1; size: NA; CDR3: CSVGGMYRGLEAGYTF; DNA: TGCAGCGTTGGAGGGATGTACAGGGGGCTAGAGGCTGGCTACACCTTC
J: TRBJ1-5; V: TRBV15; D: NA; size: once; CDR3: CATSRELLVDQPQHF; DNA: TGTGCCACCAGCAGAGAACTCTTGGTAGATCAGCCCCAGCATTTT
J: TRBJ2-5; V: TRBV5-1; D: TRBD2; size: NA; CDR3: CASSPGTSDRETQYF; DNA: TGCGCCAGCAGCCCGGGGACTAGCGACCGAGAGACCCAGTACTTC
J: TRBJ2-5; V: TRBV7-7; D: TRBD2; size: NA; CDR3: CASSLGSSGGSETQYF; DNA: TGTGCTAGCAGCTTAGGGTCCAGCGGGGGGTCAGAGACCCAGTACTTC
J: TRBJ2-7; V: TRBV15; D: TRBD2; size: few; CDR3: CATSSKRAGGPYEQYF; DNA: TGTGCCACCAGCTCAAAGAGGGCGGGGGGCCCATACGAGCAGTACTTC
J: TRBJ2-7; V: TRBV6-1; D: NA; size: NA; CDR3: CASSEASRAFDLGQYF; DNA: TGTGCCAGCAGTGAAGCCTCGCGGGCCTTTGATTTGGGGCAGTACTTC
J: TRBJ2-7; V: TRBV5-6; D: NA; size: NA; CDR3: CASSLVQGSYEQYF; DNA: TGTGCCAGCAGCTTGGTCCAGGGCTCCTACGAGCAGTACTTC
J: TRBJ2-7; V: TRBV6-5; D: NA; size: NA; CDR3: CASSRARLSYEQYF; DNA: TGTGCCAGCTCTAGGGCTAGGCTCTCCTACGAGCAGTACTTC
J: TRBJ1-5; V: TRBV6-5; D: NA; size: NA; CDR3: CASRYSNNQPQHF; DNA: TGTGCCAGCAGGTATTCAAACAATCAGCCCCAGCATTTT
J: TRBJ1-2; V: TRBV11-2; D: NA; size: few; CDR3: CASSSTRGPRGYTF; DNA: TGTGCCAGCAGCTCAACCCGGGGGCCGCGGGGCTACACCTTC
J: TRBJ1-6; V: TRBV30; D: NA; size: NA; CDR3: CAWGGRINSPLHF; DNA: TGTGCCTGGGGGGGACGGATTAATTCACCCCTCCACTTT
J: TRBJ1-2; V: TRBV7-9; D: NA; size: NA; CDR3: CASSPQGTYGYTF; DNA: TGTGCCAGCAGCCCCCAAGGGACATATGGCTACACCTTC
J: TRBJ1-1; V: TRBV29-1; D: NA; size: NA; CDR3: CSSTVRVNTEAFF; DNA: TGCAGCTCCACCGTGAGGGTGAACACTGAAGCTTTCTTT
J: TRBJ1-1; V: TRBV30; D: NA; size: NA; CDR3: CAWTPRVGQQNTEAFF; DNA: TGTGCCTGGACCCCTCGAGTGGGTCAGCAAAACACTGAAGCTTTCTTT
J: TRBJ1-2; V: TRBV28; D: NA; size: few; CDR3: CASSPLTTYGYTF; DNA: TGTGCCAGCAGTCCGTTGACAACCTATGGCTACACCTTC
J: TRBJ2-3; V: TRBV30; D: NA; size: NA; CDR3: CAWSLLFGARAQYF; DNA: TGTGCCTGGAGTCTGTTATTTGGAGCCAGGGCGCAGTATTTT
J: TRBJ1-1; V: TRBV6-5; D: NA; size: NA; CDR3: CASYSDMNTEAFF; DNA: TGTGCCAGCTACAGTGATATGAACACTGAAGCTTTCTTT
J: TRBJ2-7; V: TRBV6-6; D: NA; size: NA; CDR3: CASSYGLVGEQYF; DNA: TGTGCCAGCAGTTACGGGCTAGTGGGCGAGCAGTACTTC
J: TRBJ2-2; V: TRBV7-2; D: TRBD1; size: many; CDR3: CASSRGGQGATGELFF; DNA: TGTGCCAGCAGTAGAGGGGGACAGGGGGCAACCGGGGAGCTGTTTTTT
J: TRBJ2-5; V: TRBV15; D: NA; size: NA; CDR3: CATSKLTDQETQYF; DNA: TGTGCCACCAGCAAGCTAACAGATCAAGAGACCCAGTACTTC
J: TRBJ2-5; V: TRBV7-9; D: TRBD2; size: NA; CDR3: CASSFQASGEETQYF; DNA: TGTGCCAGCAGCTTCCAAGCTAGCGGTGAAGAGACCCAGTACTTC
J: TRBJ1-4; V: TRBV25-1; D: NA; size: NA; CDR3: CASSVAPDSGTGKLFF; DNA: TGTGCCAGCAGTGTAGCTCCGGACTCGGGGACTGGAAAACTGTTTTTT
J: TRBJ1-1; V: TRBV6-5; D: TRBD1; size: NA; CDR3: CASRHRDRGLTEAFF; DNA: TGTGCCAGCAGACACCGGGACAGGGGGCTCACTGAAGCTTTCTTT
J: TRBJ2-1; V: TRBV7-2; D: NA; size: medium-sized; CDR3: CASSPGNEQFF; DNA: TGTGCCAGCAGCCCTGGCAATGAGCAGTTCTTC
J: TRBJ2-7; V: TRBV7-9; D: TRBD2; size: many; CDR3: CASSRRRASGGTVSYEQYF; DNA: TGTGCCAGCAGCCGACGAAGGGCCAGCGGGGGGACTGTCTCCTACGAGCAGTACTTC
J: TRBJ2-7; V: TRBV30; D: NA; size: NA; CDR3: CAQGAYSEQYF; DNA: TGTGCCCAAGGGGCCTACTCTGAGCAGTACTTC
J: TRBJ1-1; V: TRBV5-6; D: NA; size: NA; CDR3: CASSFRALNTEAFF; DNA: TGTGCCAGCAGCTTTCGGGCCTTGAACACTGAAGCTTTCTTT